The entry below describes one T cell receptor (beta chain). What it binds is not known. The data were taken from a study of cytomegalovirus exposure and HLA in healthy donors. General observations from the study: It was reported that the classifier diagnosed cytomegalovirus status with high specificity and sensitivity in both the original and validation cohorts.

Germline loops: CDR1 SGHTA, CDR2 FQGNSA. The ends lost 5 bases at V and 5 bases at J; junction bases unmatched: 12. This CDR3 is built from 16 residues. The study ran its PCR with 60 Vbeta and 13 Jbeta primers. Sequencing was performed with immunoSEQ multiplex PCR; in TCRdb, only in-frame clones are kept and a portion is missing. Of around 150,000 clones in the sample, approximately 72% were seen once. The J gene is TRBJ2-5, the V gene TRBV7-2; 9 bases match TRBD1. The sequence was obtained from a woman aged 60-70 years in good health and CMV-seronegative. Sequencing was performed on PBMCs. CDR3 loop: CASSRGQGFSGETQYF. The CDR3 DNA follows: TGTGCCAGCAGCCGGGGACAGGGCTTTTCGGGGGAGACCCAGTACTTC. The full variable domain, with the rest looked up from reference TRBV7-2 and TRBJ2-5, is GAGVSQSPSNKVTEKGKDVELRCDPISGHTALYWYRQSLGQGLEFLIYFQGNSAPDKSGLPSDRFSAERTGGSVSTLTIQRTQQEDSAVYLCASSRGQGFSGETQYFGPGTRLLVL.